Following are 13 T cell receptor beta chains from one sample sequenced in a study of blood T cell repertoires in COVID-19. TCRdb's copy holds only in-frame clones and misses some; the assay was immunoSEQ multiplex PCR. The repertoire holds about 42,000 clones, with around nine tenths as singletons. The sample comprised peripheral blood. These receptors were taken from a human donor in a cohort sampled during active COVID-19.

This sequence joins TRBV7-9 and TRBJ2-1; tentatively, D is TRBD2 (6 bases). Trimming took off 5 bases at V and 6 bases at J, with 11 bases between the two ends. The CDR3 runs 13 residues. The germline CDR1 and CDR2 sequences are SEHNR and FQNEAQ (reference sequence). CDR3 protein: CASSMAGSNEQFF. CDR3 sequence (DNA): TGTGCCAGCAGCATGGCGGGGAGCAATGAGCAGTTCTTC.

This CDR3 is CASSGGGASNTEAFF. As DNA, the CDR3 is TGTGCCAGCAGCGGCGGGGGGGCGAGTAACACTGAAGCTTTCTTT. This chain joins TRBV7-9 and TRBJ1-1, with D possibly matching TRBD1 (6 bases). Germline V gives CDR1 SEHNR, CDR2 FQNEAQ (reference sequence). This CDR3 has 15 amino acids. V was cut by 5 bases and J by 2 bases, with 15 bases left in between. Supplemented by reference TRBV7-9 and TRBJ1-1, the full variable domain reads DTGVSQNPRHKITKRGQNVTFRCDPISEHNRLYWYRQTLGQGPEFLTYFQNEAQLEKSRLLSDRFSAERPKGSFSTLEIQRTEQGDSAMYLCASSGGGASNTEAFFGQGTRLTVV.

The chain has TRBV18 and TRBJ2-7; D might be TRBD1 (5 bases). The CDR3 has 16 residues. Per germline, CDR1 KGHSH and CDR2 LQKENI. Trimming pared 3 bases from V and 5 bases from J, leaving 20 bases between. Here the CDR3 reads CASSPRGIAGSNEQYF. Written as DNA, the CDR3 is TGTGCCAGCTCACCTCGAGGTATCGCAGGGTCCAACGAGCAGTACTTC.

V is TRBV6-2 or TRBV6-3 and J is TRBJ2-5, with D possibly matching TRBD1 (6 bases). The length of the CDR3 is 15 residues. Germline V gene data show CDR1 as MNHEY and CDR2 as SVGEGT. Between the trimmed V and J ends, which lost 5 bases and 4 bases, there was a span of 17 bases. The CDR3 region is CASSRVNPGAETQYF. In DNA, the CDR3 is TGTGCCAGCAGTCGCGTGAATCCAGGGGCAGAGACCCAGTACTTC.

The rearrangement links TRBV3-1 (or the pseudogene TRBV3-2) to TRBJ2-7; D might be TRBD2 (5 bases). The ends were cut back, 1 base at V and 2 bases at J, with 9 bases in the middle. The CDR3 covers 14 residues. From germline, CDR1 is LGHDT and CDR2 YNNKEL (reference sequence). Written as DNA, the CDR3 is TGTGCCAGCAGCCAAGGAGTCGGGACCTACGAGCAGTACTTC. Translated, it gives CASSQGVGTYEQYF.

The V call is TRBV7-8, the J call TRBJ1-5; unclear D gene. Trimming shortened V by 5 bases and J by 8 bases, and 7 bases separated the two germline ends. This CDR3 is 11 amino acids long. Germline V lookup: CDR1 SGHVS, CDR2 FQNEAQ. CDR3 sequence reads: CASSPGKPQHF. The CDR3 DNA is TGTGCCAGCAGCCCAGGTAAGCCCCAGCATTTT.

This clone showed up just a few times. The gene calls are TRBV9 and TRBJ2-1; TRBD2 aligns across 10 bases. The germline gives CDR1 SGDLS, CDR2 YYNGEE. After removal of 4 bases from V and 2 bases from J, the junction contained 3 bases not matched to a gene. This CDR3 comprises 15 residues. CDR3 nucleotide sequence: TGTGCCAGCAGCCCCAGCGGGGGGGCCTACAATGAGCAGTTCTTC. Its translation: CASSPSGGAYNEQFF. The whole variable domain, remainder taken from reference TRBV9 and TRBJ2-1, is DSGVTQTPKHLITATGQRVTLRCSPRSGDLSVYWYQQSLDQGLQFLIQYYNGEERAKGNILERFSAQQFPDLHSELNLSSLELGDSALYFCASSPSGGAYNEQFFGPGTRLTVL.

The CDR3 reads CASSLLAGGAYEQYF. The CDR3 bases are TGTGCCAGCAGCCTACTAGCGGGGGGAGCATACGAGCAGTACTTC. The chain is built from TRBV5-4 and TRBJ2-7, with TRBD2 matching 12 bases. Germline V gene lookup returns CDR1 SGHNT and CDR2 YYREEE (reference sequence). With V trimmed by 4 bases and J by 4 bases, 6 bases remained unmatched. CDR3 size: 15 residues.

This clone showed up just once. The chain combines TRBV12-3 or TRBV12-4 with TRBJ2-7; TRBD1 is a possible D gene (6 bases). The V end lost 8 bases, the J end lost 0 bases, and 11 bases lay between the germline ends. The CDR3 length is 13 residues. CDR3 in amino acids: CASRPRGSYEQYF. The CDR3 DNA follows: TGTGCCAGCCGCCCCAGGGGCTCCTACGAGCAGTACTTC.

The V gene is TRBV7-3, the J gene TRBJ1-3, with TRBD1 identical over 7 bases. The CDR3 spans 14 residues. J gave up 3 bases and V 2 bases, and 1 base lay outside the gene matches. The V gene's germline CDR1 is SGHTA and CDR2 FQGTGA. DNA of the CDR3: TGTGCCAGCAGCTTAGGGGACAGTGGAAACACCATATATTTT. Protein sequence: CASSLGDSGNTIYF.

The rearrangement uses TRBV19 and TRBJ1-5; D perhaps matches TRBD1 (5 bases). This CDR3 spans 16 amino acids. Trimming cost V 2 bases and J 2 bases, with 13 bases left between them. Germline loops: CDR1 LNHDA, CDR2 SQIVND (reference sequence). CDR3 sequence (DNA): TGTGCCAGTAGTATACAGGAGGGGCAGGGCAATCAGCCCCAGCATTTT. Translation gives CASSIQEGQGNQPQHF. The complete variable domain, with remaining parts taken from reference TRBV19 and TRBJ1-5, reads DGGITQSPKYLFRKEGQNVTLSCEQNLNHDAMYWYRQDPGQGLRLIYYSQIVNDFQKGDIAEGYSVSREKKESFPLTVTSAQKNPTAFYLCASSIQEGQGNQPQHFGDGTRLSIL.

This clone was found once. The V gene is TRBV24-1, the J gene TRBJ2-5; 7 bases match TRBD1. V lost 3 bases to trimming and J lost 5 bases; unmatched junction nucleotides: 8. From germline, CDR1 is KGHDR and CDR2 SFDVKD. There are 15 residues in the CDR3. The chain's CDR3 is CATSDPGQVAETQYF. DNA for the CDR3: TGTGCCACCAGTGATCCCGGACAGGTGGCGGAGACCCAGTACTTC.

V usage is TRBV24-1 and J usage is TRBJ1-2, with 8 bases aligning to TRBD1. J lost 8 bases, V lost 7 bases, and 8 bases had no gene match. There are 13 residues in the CDR3. Germline CDR1 KGHDR, CDR2 SFDVKD. CDR3 DNA sequence: TGTGCCACCAGCCCCCAGGGGGCTAAGGGCTACACCTTC. Amino acid sequence: CATSPQGAKGYTF.